A single sample is the source of the 10 T cell receptor beta chains below, sequenced in a study of T-cell memory formation after mild COVID-19. One entry per CDR3 protein, called by TCRdb with MiXCR from the 5' RACE reads. The sample includes some 88,000 distinct CDR3 sequences, around a quarter of them seen just once. Sequencing was carried out using PBMCs or a T cell subset sorted from them (not recorded which). The receptors originated from a man between 18 and 35 years old who had mild COVID-19 (a few samples of this study predate the infection). Cell type and time point are not known.

This clonotype has just a few counts. The chain combines TRBV4-1 with TRBJ2-7, with 7 bases that match TRBD1. The junction had 7 bases not matched to a gene; V was cut back by 5 bases and J by 0 bases. The CDR3 runs 15 residues. The germline gives CDR1 MGHRA, CDR2 YSYEKL. CDR3 protein: CASSYGTVYSYEQYF. CDR3 DNA: TGCGCCAGCAGCTACGGGACAGTCTACTCCTACGAGCAGTACTTC.

The chain carries TRBV2 and TRBJ2-1; unclear D gene. The V gene's germline CDR1 is SNHLY and CDR2 FYNNEI. This CDR3 has 13 amino acids. V gave up 3 bases and J gave up 8 bases, with 11 bases separating them. CDR3 coding DNA: TGTGCCAGCAGTGAGTTCCAAAACTATGAGCAGTTCTTC. Translated: CASSEFQNYEQFF.

This rearrangement joins TRBV20-1 to TRBJ2-1; TRBD1 matches 7 bases. V shed 3 bases, J shed 4 bases, and the junction held 9 bases outside the gene matches. The CDR3 contains 15 residues. Germline-derived CDR1 and CDR2 are DFQATT and SNEGSKA (reference sequence). The DNA for the CDR3 is TGCAGTGCTAGTAAAGCCGGGACAGATTACAATGAGCAGTTCTTC. Translated, it gives CSASKAGTDYNEQFF.

The V gene is TRBV7-2, the J gene TRBJ1-2; D is ambiguous. The V and J ends lost 4 bases and 8 bases respectively, with 8 bases between them. In germline, CDR1 is SGHTA, CDR2 FQGNSA. CDR3 length: 11 amino acids. The chain's CDR3 is CASSYAGGYTF. As DNA, the CDR3 is TGTGCCAGCAGCTACGCGGGGGGCTACACCTTC. Variable domain in full (rest from reference TRBV7-2 and TRBJ1-2): GAGVSQSPSNKVTEKGKDVELRCDPISGHTALYWYRQSLGQGLEFLIYFQGNSAPDKSGLPSDRFSAERTGGSVSTLTIQRTQQEDSAVYLCASSYAGGYTFGSGTRLTVV.

This chain links TRBV7-2 with TRBJ2-1; D is unclear. The V end lost 7 bases, the J end lost 0 bases, and 16 bases lay between the germline ends. The CDR3 spans 16 residues. Germline assignment: CDR1 SGHTA and CDR2 FQGNSA. Here the CDR3 reads CASIPAGSSSYNEQFF. The DNA of the CDR3 is TGTGCCAGCATCCCGGCCGGTTCGAGCTCCTACAATGAGCAGTTCTTC.

This clonotype was observed a handful of times. This chain links TRBV9 with TRBJ2-2, with D tentatively TRBD2 (6 bases). The CDR3 contains 15 residues. Germline V gives CDR1 SGDLS, CDR2 YYNGEE. Trimming shortened V by 6 bases and J by 0 bases, and 12 bases separated the two germline ends. The CDR3 protein is CASTLGGTNTGELFF. The CDR3 region has the DNA TGTGCCAGCACCTTGGGAGGCACGAACACCGGGGAGCTGTTTTTT.

This clonotype has only a few counts. CDR3 region: CASSPRGTGTDTQYF. The CDR3 DNA sequence: TGCGCCAGCAGCCCCAGGGGAACCGGCACAGATACGCAGTATTTT. The chain is built from TRBV4-1 and TRBJ2-3, with D maybe TRBD1 (6 bases). The CDR3 contains 15 residues. Trimming stripped 4 bases from V and 1 base from J, with 12 bases between. From germline, CDR1 is MGHRA and CDR2 YSYEKL.

This rearrangement joins TRBV7-2 to TRBJ1-5, with D uncertain. Germline lookup yields CDR1 SGHTA and CDR2 FQGNSA. V lost 2 bases, J lost 6 bases, and 14 bases lay in between. The CDR3 covers 15 residues. For the CDR3, the DNA is TGTGCCAGCAGCTTACGGGAAGGGAGGAGTCAGCCCCAGCATTTT. Protein product: CASSLREGRSQPQHF.

The chain uses TRBV4-2 and TRBJ1-2; maybe TRBD1 (6 bases). Between the trimmed V and J ends, which lost 0 bases and 2 bases, there was a span of 13 bases. CDR1 and CDR2 (germline): LGHNA, YNFKEQ. This CDR3 region has 16 residues. This chain's CDR3 is CASSQDLGQLNYGYTF. The CDR3 DNA is TGTGCCAGCAGCCAAGATTTAGGACAGCTAAACTATGGCTACACCTTC.

Only a few counts were recorded for this clonotype. The rearrangement links TRBV4-3 to TRBJ2-7; 9 bases line up with TRBD1. Germline V lookup: CDR1 LGHNA, CDR2 YSLEER. CDR3 length: 16 amino acids. J gave up 3 bases and V 1 base, and 7 bases lay outside the gene matches. The CDR3 DNA reads as TGCGCCAGCAGCCAAGCCTTACAGGGGGCGATCTACGAGCAGTACTTC. As protein: CASSQALQGAIYEQYF.